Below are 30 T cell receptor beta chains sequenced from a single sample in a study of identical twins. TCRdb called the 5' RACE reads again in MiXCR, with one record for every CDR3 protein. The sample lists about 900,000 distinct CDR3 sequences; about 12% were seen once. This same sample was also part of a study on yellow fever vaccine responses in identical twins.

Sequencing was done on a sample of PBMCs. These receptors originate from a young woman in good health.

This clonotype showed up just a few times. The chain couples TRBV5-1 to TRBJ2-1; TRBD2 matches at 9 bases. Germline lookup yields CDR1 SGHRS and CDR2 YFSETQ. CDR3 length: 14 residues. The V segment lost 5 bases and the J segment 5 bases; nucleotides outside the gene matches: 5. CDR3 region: CASRETSGHNEQFF. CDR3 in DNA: TGCGCCAGCAGAGAGACTAGCGGCCACAATGAGCAGTTCTTC.

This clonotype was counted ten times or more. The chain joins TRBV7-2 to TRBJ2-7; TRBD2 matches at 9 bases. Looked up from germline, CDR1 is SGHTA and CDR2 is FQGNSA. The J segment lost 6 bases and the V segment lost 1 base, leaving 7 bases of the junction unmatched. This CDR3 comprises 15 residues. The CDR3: CASSLGSSGSGEQYF. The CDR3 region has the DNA TGTGCCAGCAGCTTAGGTAGTAGCGGGAGTGGCGAGCAGTACTTC.

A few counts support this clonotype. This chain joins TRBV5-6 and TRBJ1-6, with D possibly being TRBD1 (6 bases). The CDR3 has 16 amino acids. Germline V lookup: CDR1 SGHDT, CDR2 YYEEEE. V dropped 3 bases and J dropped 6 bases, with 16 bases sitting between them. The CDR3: CASSSPGAWLNSPLHF. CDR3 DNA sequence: TGTGCCAGCAGCTCCCCAGGGGCTTGGCTTAATTCACCCCTCCACTTT.

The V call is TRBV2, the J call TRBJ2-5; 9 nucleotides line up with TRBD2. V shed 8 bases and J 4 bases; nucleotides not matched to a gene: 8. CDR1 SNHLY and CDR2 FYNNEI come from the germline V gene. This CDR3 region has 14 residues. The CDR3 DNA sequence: TGTGCCAGCCCGGCCCTAGCGGGAATAGAGACCCAGTACTTC. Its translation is CASPALAGIETQYF. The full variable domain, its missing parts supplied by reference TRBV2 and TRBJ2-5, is EPEVTQTPSHQVTQMGQEVILRCVPISNHLYFYWYRQILGQKVEFLVSFYNNEISEKSEIFDDQFSVERPDGSNFTLKIRSTKLEDSAMYFCASPALAGIETQYFGPGTRLLVL.

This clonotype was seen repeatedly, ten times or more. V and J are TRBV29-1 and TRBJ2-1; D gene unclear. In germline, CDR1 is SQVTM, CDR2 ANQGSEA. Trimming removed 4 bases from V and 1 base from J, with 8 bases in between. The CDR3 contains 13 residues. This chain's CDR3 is CSVGSGSYNEQFF. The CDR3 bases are TGCAGCGTTGGTAGTGGTTCCTACAATGAGCAGTTCTTC.

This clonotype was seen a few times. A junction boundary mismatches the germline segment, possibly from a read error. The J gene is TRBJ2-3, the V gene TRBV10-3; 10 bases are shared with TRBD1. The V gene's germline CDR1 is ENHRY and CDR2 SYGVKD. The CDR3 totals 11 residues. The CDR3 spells CAIREGQGMDF. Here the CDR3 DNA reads TGTGCCATCAGGGAGGGACAGGGGATGGATTTT.

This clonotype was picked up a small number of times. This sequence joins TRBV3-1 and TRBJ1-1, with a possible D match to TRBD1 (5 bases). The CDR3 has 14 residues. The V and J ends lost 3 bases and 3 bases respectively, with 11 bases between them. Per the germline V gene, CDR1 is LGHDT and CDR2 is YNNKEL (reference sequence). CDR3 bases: TGTGCCAGCAGCCAGGTAAACAGGCACACTGAAGCTTTCTTT. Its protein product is CASSQVNRHTEAFF.

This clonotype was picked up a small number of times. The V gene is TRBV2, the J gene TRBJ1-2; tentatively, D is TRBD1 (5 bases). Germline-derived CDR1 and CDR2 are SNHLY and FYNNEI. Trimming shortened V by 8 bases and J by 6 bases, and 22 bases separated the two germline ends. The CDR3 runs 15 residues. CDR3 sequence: CASLMWANRFDGYTF. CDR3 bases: TGTGCCAGCCTGATGTGGGCTAACAGGTTTGATGGCTACACCTTC.

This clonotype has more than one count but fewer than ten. CDR3 DNA sequence: TGTGCCAGCAGGTCGATCCGGGAGACCTCCTACAATGAGCAGTTCTTC. Translating it yields CASRSIRETSYNEQFF. The chain joins TRBV6-1 to TRBJ2-1, with D perhaps TRBD2 (6 bases). From germline, CDR1 is MNHNS and CDR2 SASEGT. The V gene lost 6 bases and the J gene lost 0 bases, with 15 bases spanning the gap. This CDR3 region has 16 residues.

CDR3 DNA: TGTGCCAGCAGTTTTGGTTTTGGTAACTCCTACAATGAGCAGTTCTTC. Protein: CASSFGFGNSYNEQFF. The rearrangement links TRBV27 to TRBJ2-1; no reliable D call. V was clipped by 3 bases and J by 0 bases, with 12 bases between them. Germline lookup yields CDR1 MNHEY and CDR2 SMNVEV (reference sequence). The CDR3 contains 16 residues.

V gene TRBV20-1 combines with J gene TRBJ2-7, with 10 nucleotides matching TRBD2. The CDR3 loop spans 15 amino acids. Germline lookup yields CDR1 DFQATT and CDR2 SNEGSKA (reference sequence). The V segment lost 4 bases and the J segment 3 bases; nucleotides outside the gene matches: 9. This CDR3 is CSATPLAGDYYEQYF. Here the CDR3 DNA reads TGCAGTGCTACTCCCCTAGCGGGGGACTACTACGAGCAGTACTTC.

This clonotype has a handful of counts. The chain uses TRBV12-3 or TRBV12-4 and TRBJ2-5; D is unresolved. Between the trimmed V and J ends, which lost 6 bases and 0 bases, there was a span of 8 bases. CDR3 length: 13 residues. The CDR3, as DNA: TGTGCCAGCAGGTTGAGAGACCAAGAGACCCAGTACTTC. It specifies CASRLRDQETQYF.

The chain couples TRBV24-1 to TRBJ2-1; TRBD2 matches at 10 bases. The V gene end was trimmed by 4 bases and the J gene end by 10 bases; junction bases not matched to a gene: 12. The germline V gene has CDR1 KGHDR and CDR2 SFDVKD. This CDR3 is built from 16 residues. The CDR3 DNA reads TGTGCCACCAGTGACCGAGCCGGGACTAGCGTGGGAGAGCAGTTCTTC. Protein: CATSDRAGTSVGEQFF.

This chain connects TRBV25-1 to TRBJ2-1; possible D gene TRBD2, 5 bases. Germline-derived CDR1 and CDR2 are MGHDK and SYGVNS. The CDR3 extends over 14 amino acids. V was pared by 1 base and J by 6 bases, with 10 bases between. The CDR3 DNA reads TGTGCCAGCAGTGAATGGGCTAGCACCAATGAGCAGTTCTTC. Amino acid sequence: CASSEWASTNEQFF. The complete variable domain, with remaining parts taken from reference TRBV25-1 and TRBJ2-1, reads EADIYQTPRYLVIGTGKKITLECSQTMGHDKMYWYQQDPGMELHLIHYSYGVNSTEKGDLSSESTVSRIRTEHFPLTLESARPSHTSQYLCASSEWASTNEQFFGPGTRLTVL.

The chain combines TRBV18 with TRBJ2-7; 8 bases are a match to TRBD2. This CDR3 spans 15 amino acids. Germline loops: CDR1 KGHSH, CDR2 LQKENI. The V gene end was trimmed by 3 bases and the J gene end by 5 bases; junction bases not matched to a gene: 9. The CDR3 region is CASSPTDLAGHEQYF. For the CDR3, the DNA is TGTGCCAGCTCACCGACGGACCTAGCGGGCCACGAGCAGTACTTC.

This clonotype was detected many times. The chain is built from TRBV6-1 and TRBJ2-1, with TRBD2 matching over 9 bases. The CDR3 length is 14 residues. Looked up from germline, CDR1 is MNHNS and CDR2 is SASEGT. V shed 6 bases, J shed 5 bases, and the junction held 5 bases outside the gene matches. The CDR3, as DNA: TGTGCCAGCAGCCCAGCGGGGGGACACAATGAGCAGTTCTTC. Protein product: CASSPAGGHNEQFF.

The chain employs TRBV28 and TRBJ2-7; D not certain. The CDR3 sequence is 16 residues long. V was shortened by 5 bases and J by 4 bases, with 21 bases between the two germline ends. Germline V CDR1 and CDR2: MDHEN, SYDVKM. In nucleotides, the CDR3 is TGTGCCAGCAGTACCGCTCGTTATGAAGCCCGGTACGAGCAGTACTTC. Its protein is CASSTARYEARYEQYF. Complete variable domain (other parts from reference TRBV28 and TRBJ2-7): DVKVTQSSRYLVKRTGEKVFLECVQDMDHENMFWYRQDPGLGLRLIYFSYDVKMKEKGDIPEGYSVSREKKERFSLILESASTNQTSMYLCASSTARYEARYEQYFGPGTRLTVT.

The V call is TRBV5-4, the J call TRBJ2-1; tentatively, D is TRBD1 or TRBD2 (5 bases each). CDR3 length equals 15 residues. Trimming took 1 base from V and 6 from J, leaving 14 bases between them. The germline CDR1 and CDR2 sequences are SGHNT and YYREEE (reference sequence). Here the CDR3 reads CASSLWDEATNEQFF. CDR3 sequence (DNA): TGTGCCAGCAGCTTGTGGGACGAAGCTACCAATGAGCAGTTCTTC. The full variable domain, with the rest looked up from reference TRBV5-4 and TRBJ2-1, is ETGVTQSPTHLIKTRGQQVTLRCSSQSGHNTVSWYQQALGQGPQFIFQYYREEENGRGNFPPRFSGLQFPNYSSELNVNALELDDSALYLCASSLWDEATNEQFFGPGTRLTVL.

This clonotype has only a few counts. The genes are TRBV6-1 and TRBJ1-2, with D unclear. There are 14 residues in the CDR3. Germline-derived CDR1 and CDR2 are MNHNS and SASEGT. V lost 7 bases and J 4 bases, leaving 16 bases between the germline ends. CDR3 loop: CASTEHLASYGYTF. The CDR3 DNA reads TGTGCCAGCACCGAACACCTGGCGAGCTATGGCTACACCTTC.

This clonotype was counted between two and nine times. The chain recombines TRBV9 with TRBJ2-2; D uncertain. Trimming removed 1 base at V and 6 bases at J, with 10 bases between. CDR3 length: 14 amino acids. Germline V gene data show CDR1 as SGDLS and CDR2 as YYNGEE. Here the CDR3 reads CASSVRLSPGELFF. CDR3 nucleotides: TGTGCCAGCAGCGTAAGACTTAGCCCCGGGGAGCTGTTTTTT.

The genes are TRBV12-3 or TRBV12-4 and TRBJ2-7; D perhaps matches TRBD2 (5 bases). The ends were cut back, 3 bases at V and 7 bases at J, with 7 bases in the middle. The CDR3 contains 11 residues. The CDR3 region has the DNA TGTGCCAGCAGTTTTGGGAGTGAGCAGTACGTC. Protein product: CASSFGSEQYV.

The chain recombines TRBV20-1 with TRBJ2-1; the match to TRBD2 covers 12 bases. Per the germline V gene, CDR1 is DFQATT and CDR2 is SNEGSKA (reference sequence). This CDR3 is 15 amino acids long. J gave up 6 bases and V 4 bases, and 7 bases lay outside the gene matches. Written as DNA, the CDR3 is TGCAGTGCTACTAGCGGGAGGGTTGAAGGCAATGAGCAGTTCTTC. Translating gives CSATSGRVEGNEQFF.

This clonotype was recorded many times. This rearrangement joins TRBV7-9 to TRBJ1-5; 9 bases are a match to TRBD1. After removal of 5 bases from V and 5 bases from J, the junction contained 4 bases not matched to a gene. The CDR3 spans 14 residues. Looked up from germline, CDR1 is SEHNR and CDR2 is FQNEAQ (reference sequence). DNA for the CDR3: TGTGCCAGCAGCCGGGGACAGGGAGATCAGCCCCAGCATTTT. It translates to CASSRGQGDQPQHF. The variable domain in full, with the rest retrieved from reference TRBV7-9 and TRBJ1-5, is DTGVSQNPRHKITKRGQNVTFRCDPISEHNRLYWYRQTLGQGPEFLTYFQNEAQLEKSRLLSDRFSAERPKGSFSTLEIQRTEQGDSAMYLCASSRGQGDQPQHFGDGTRLSIL.

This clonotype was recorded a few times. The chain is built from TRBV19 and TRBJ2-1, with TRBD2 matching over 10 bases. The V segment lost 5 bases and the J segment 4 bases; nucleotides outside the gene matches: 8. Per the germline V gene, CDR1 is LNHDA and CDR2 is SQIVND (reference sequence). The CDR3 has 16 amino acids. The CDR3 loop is CASSFLAGAYYNEQFF. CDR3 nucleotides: TGTGCCAGTAGTTTCCTAGCGGGAGCCTATTACAATGAGCAGTTCTTC. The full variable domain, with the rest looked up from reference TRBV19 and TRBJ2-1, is DGGITQSPKYLFRKEGQNVTLSCEQNLNHDAMYWYRQDPGQGLRLIYYSQIVNDFQKGDIAEGYSVSREKKESFPLTVTSAQKNPTAFYLCASSFLAGAYYNEQFFGPGTRLTVL.

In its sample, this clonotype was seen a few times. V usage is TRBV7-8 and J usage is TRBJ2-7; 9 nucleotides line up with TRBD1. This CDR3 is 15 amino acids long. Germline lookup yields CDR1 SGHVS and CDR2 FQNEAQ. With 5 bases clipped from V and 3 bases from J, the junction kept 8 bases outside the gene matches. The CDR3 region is CASSPRTGAVYEQYF. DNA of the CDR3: TGTGCCAGCAGCCCACGGACAGGGGCGGTCTACGAGCAGTACTTC.

The CDR3 sequence: CASSLGGSSSYNEQFF. The CDR3 nucleotides are TGCGCCAGCAGCTTGGGGGGGTCGAGCTCCTACAATGAGCAGTTCTTC. The chain employs TRBV5-1 and TRBJ2-1; possibly TRBD1 or TRBD2 for D (5 bases each). Between the trimmed V and J ends, which lost 0 bases and 0 bases, there was a span of 10 bases. Germline V gives CDR1 SGHRS, CDR2 YFSETQ. The CDR3 is made up of 16 amino acids.

Here the CDR3 DNA reads TGTGCCAGCAGTAAAAGGATCAGGGAGGGCAATCAGCCCCAGCATTTT. Protein: CASSKRIREGNQPQHF. V gene TRBV6-2 or TRBV6-3 combines with J gene TRBJ1-5; D is possibly TRBD1 (5 bases). CDR3 size: 16 residues. Germline V CDR1 and CDR2: MNHEY, SVGEGT. Trimming took 5 bases from V and 2 from J, leaving 16 bases between them.

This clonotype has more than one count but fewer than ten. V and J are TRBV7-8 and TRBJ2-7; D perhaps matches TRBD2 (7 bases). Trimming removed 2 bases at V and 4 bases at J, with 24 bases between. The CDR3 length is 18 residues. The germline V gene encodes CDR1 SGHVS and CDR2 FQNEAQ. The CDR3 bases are TGTGCCAGCAGCTTACGGCTCCCCGGGCGGGAGAGGGGGTACGAGCAGTACTTC. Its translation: CASSLRLPGRERGYEQYF.

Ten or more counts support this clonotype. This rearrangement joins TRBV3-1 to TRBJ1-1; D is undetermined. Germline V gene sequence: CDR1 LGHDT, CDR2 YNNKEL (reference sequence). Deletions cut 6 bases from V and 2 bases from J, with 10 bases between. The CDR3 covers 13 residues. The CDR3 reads CASSPDHNTEAFF. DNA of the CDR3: TGTGCCAGCAGTCCAGACCACAACACTGAAGCTTTCTTT.

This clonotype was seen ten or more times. The CDR3 region has the DNA TGTGCCAGCAGCTTAGTGCTAGCGGGAGAAGATACGCAGTATTTT. Translation: CASSLVLAGEDTQYF. The gene calls are TRBV7-9 and TRBJ2-3, with TRBD2 identical over 10 bases. V dropped 1 base and J dropped 5; count of bases not matched to a gene: 3. Germline assignment: CDR1 SEHNR and CDR2 FQNEAQ (reference sequence). The CDR3 contains 15 residues.